Below, 19 T cell receptor beta chains from the same sample are listed, as sequenced in a study of post-analysis software for immune sequencing data. Study-wide findings and caveats: About five TRBV segments were more frequent in patients than controls; TRBV5-6, TRBV5-1 and TRBV20-1 belonged to this group.

Their recognized antigens are unknown. Carried by the TCR beta cDNA libraries were unique molecular identifiers. TCRdb reprocessed the PCR reads via MiXCR and lists one record per CDR3 protein. Of over 700,000 distinct CDR3 sequences listed, about 32% were seen once; the top ten hold around 0.55%. Sequences were obtained from blood. The receptors shown here come from a girl between 10 and 17 years old with multiple sclerosis.

V gene TRBV20-1 combines with J gene TRBJ2-3; D remains unclear. Trimming took off 1 base at V and 10 bases at J, with 15 bases between the two ends. This CDR3 has 13 amino acids. The germline gives CDR1 DFQATT, CDR2 SNEGSKA (reference sequence). The CDR3 sequence: CSARAPGTDAQYF. DNA of the CDR3: TGCAGTGCTAGAGCCCCAGGCACTGATGCGCAGTATTTT.

The V call is TRBV28, the J call TRBJ1-1; 10 bases are a match to TRBD1. The V gene's germline CDR1 is MDHEN and CDR2 SYDVKM. This CDR3 comprises 13 residues. J was trimmed by 12 bases and V by 6 bases; bases with no gene match: 10. The chain's CDR3 is CASRRTGQGLSFF. As DNA, the CDR3 is TGTGCCAGCAGACGCACGGGACAGGGGCTGTCTTTCTTT. The whole variable domain, remainder taken from reference TRBV28 and TRBJ1-1, is DVKVTQSSRYLVKRTGEKVFLECVQDMDHENMFWYRQDPGLGLRLIYFSYDVKMKEKGDIPEGYSVSREKKERFSLILESASTNQTSMYLCASRRTGQGLSFFGQGTRLTVV.

The chain has TRBV6-5 and TRBJ2-1; 10 bases align to TRBD2. Trimming at V came to 2 bases and at J to 3 bases, leaving 7 bases not matched to a gene. This CDR3 region has 17 residues. CDR1 MNHEY and CDR2 SVGAGI come from the germline V gene. CDR3 coding DNA: TGTGCCAGCAGTTACACACGGACTAGCGGAATCTACAATGAGCAGTTCTTC. This sequence encodes CASSYTRTSGIYNEQFF.

This chain uses TRBV7-2 with TRBJ2-5; 7 bases are shared with TRBD1. V dropped 1 base and J dropped 4; count of bases not matched to a gene: 12. The CDR3 is 17 residues long. Germline V gene data show CDR1 as SGHTA and CDR2 as FQGNSA. In DNA, the CDR3 is TGTGCCAGCAGCTTAGTATCACGAGGGGGCGTGAGAGAGACCCAGTACTTC. The encoded protein is CASSLVSRGGVRETQYF.

The chain joins TRBV7-2 to TRBJ2-5; TRBD2 matches 7 bases. Germline loops: CDR1 SGHTA, CDR2 FQGNSA. Unmatched junction bases numbered 7, after V lost 2 bases and J lost 4 bases. The CDR3 runs 15 residues. The CDR3 reads CASSLRRERRETQYF. The CDR3 region has the DNA TGTGCCAGCAGCTTAAGGCGGGAGAGAAGAGAGACCCAGTACTTC.

V and J are TRBV24-1 and TRBJ1-5; TRBD1 matches at 7 bases. This CDR3 comprises 14 residues. V lost 5 bases to trimming and J lost 5 bases; unmatched junction nucleotides: 5. Germline assignment: CDR1 KGHDR and CDR2 SFDVKD. Here the CDR3 reads CATSGTGVHQPQHF. For the CDR3, the DNA is TGTGCCACCAGTGGAACAGGGGTTCATCAGCCCCAGCATTTT.

This clonotype came up a few times. The rearrangement joins TRBV6-6 to TRBJ2-1; D remains ambiguous. V was clipped by 7 bases and J by 2 bases, with 9 bases between them. Germline loops: CDR1 MNHNY, CDR2 SVGAGI (reference sequence). The CDR3 extends over 13 amino acids. The CDR3 protein is CASTPQPYNEQFF. In DNA, the CDR3 is TGTGCCAGCACCCCGCAGCCCTACAATGAGCAGTTCTTC.

The chain recombines TRBV11-2 with TRBJ2-5; 8 nucleotides align to TRBD2. The J call may be mistaken, given a closer DNA end match to TRBJ2-7. There are 15 residues in the CDR3. Germline assignment: CDR1 SGHAT and CDR2 FQNNGV. DNA of the CDR3: TGTGCCAGCAGCTCGCCTACCGTCGGGAGGGCCGAGCAGTACTTC. It encodes CASSSPTVGRAEQYF.

A word on this clonotype: Mismatch with germline at one junction end may stem from a read error. This chain links TRBV2 with TRBJ1-6, with 7 positions matching TRBD1. The CDR3 runs to 16 residues. The germline CDR1 and CDR2 sequences are SNHLY and FYNNEI. CDR3: CASREEPTGRNSPLHF. CDR3 bases: TGTGCCAGCAGGGAAGAACCGACAGGGCGCAATTCACCCCTCCACTTT.

The chain is built from TRBV24-1 and TRBJ2-5; maybe TRBD2 (6 bases). Trimming took off 9 bases at V and 2 bases at J, with 12 bases between the two ends. This CDR3 is built from 13 residues. Germline lookup yields CDR1 KGHDR and CDR2 SFDVKD. This CDR3 reads CATQDGGQETQYF. As DNA, the CDR3 is TGTGCCACCCAGGACGGGGGACAAGAGACCCAGTACTTC.

The DNA of the CDR3 is TGTGCCAGCAAGGAGCGATCCTCATACAATGAGCAGTTCTTC. It codes for CASKERSSYNEQFF. The rearrangement links TRBV12-3 or TRBV12-4 to TRBJ2-1; D remains ambiguous. CDR3 size: 14 residues. Trimming took 7 bases from V and 4 from J, leaving 14 bases between them.

CDR3 sequence: CASSLVPRGGEQFF. The DNA for the CDR3 is TGTGCCAGCAGCCTAGTCCCCCGCGGGGGGGAGCAGTTCTTC. This chain uses TRBV7-8 with TRBJ2-1, with 8 bases aligning to TRBD2. J lost 10 bases, V lost 5 bases, and 10 bases had no gene match. Per the germline V gene, CDR1 is SGHVS and CDR2 is FQNEAQ. CDR3 length: 14 residues.

This CDR3 is CASSPSLWDYEQYF. The CDR3 DNA is TGTGCCAGCAGTCCCTCACTCTGGGACTACGAGCAGTACTTC. The chain recombines TRBV6-6 with TRBJ2-7, with no clear D. Germline CDR1 MNHNY, CDR2 SVGAGI (reference sequence). Deletions cut 5 bases from V and 3 bases from J, with 14 bases between. This CDR3 spans 14 amino acids.

This clonotype was seen a handful of times. The CDR3 bases are TGCAGTGCTAGCGAACAGGGCCCCAGCTCCTATAATTCACCCCTCCACTTT. This sequence encodes CSASEQGPSSYNSPLHF. This chain uses TRBV20-1 with TRBJ1-6; TRBD1 might be the D (6 bases). V gave up 3 bases and J gave up 0 bases, with 15 bases separating them. Germline V gives CDR1 DFQATT, CDR2 SNEGSKA (reference sequence). This CDR3 region has 17 residues.

This clonotype was detected a few times. The chain recombines TRBV29-1 with TRBJ1-5; D is unresolved. The CDR3 spans 13 residues. Per germline, CDR1 SQVTM and CDR2 ANQGSEA. V dropped 2 bases and J dropped 2 bases, with 7 bases sitting between them. The CDR3: CSVECECNQPQHF. Here the CDR3 DNA reads TGCAGCGTTGAATGTGAATGCAATCAGCCCCAGCATTTT.

Of note for this clonotype: This may stem from a read error, because a much larger clone lies one nucleotide away. The chain combines TRBV6-2 or TRBV6-3 with TRBJ2-1, with D possibly matching TRBD2 (6 bases). V was trimmed by 6 bases and J by 7 bases, leaving 22 bases between them. Germline values: CDR1 MNHEY, CDR2 SVGEGT. The CDR3 extends over 16 amino acids. CDR3 in DNA: TGTGCCAGCAGCCGAAAAGCGGGTGCAACCTGGAATGAGCAGTTCTTC. Translated: CASSRKAGATWNEQFF.

This clonotype showed up just a few times. The germline gene is not matched at one end of the junction; a read error may be the cause. CDR3 coding DNA: TGCGCCAGCAGCCGGGGGGTCAACACTGAAGCTTTCTTT. It yields the protein CASSRGVNTEAFF. The chain is built from TRBV6-5 and TRBJ1-1, with D perhaps matching TRBD1 (5 bases). The germline V gene has CDR1 MNHEY and CDR2 SVGAGI. The CDR3 runs to 13 residues.

This clonotype was counted a few times. The chain combines TRBV14 with TRBJ1-2; D is perhaps TRBD1 (5 bases). CDR3 length: 13 amino acids. Germline V gives CDR1 SGHDN, CDR2 FVKESK. The ends were cut back, 2 bases at V and 5 bases at J, with 9 bases in the middle. CDR3 protein: CASSQQRGYGYTF. Here the CDR3 DNA reads TGTGCCAGCAGCCAACAACGGGGGTATGGCTACACCTTC. Supplemented by reference TRBV14 and TRBJ1-2, the full variable domain reads EAGVTQFPSHSVIEKGQTVTLRCDPISGHDNLYWYRRVMGKEIKFLLHFVKESKQDESGMPNNRFLAERTGGTYSTLKVQPAELEDSGVYFCASSQQRGYGYTFGSGTRLTVV.

In this sample, this clonotype turned up a few times. The chain is built from TRBV4-1 and TRBJ2-1; D tentatively fits TRBD1 or TRBD2 (6 bases each). Germline-derived CDR1 and CDR2 are MGHRA and YSYEKL. V shed 3 bases and J shed 6 bases, with 24 bases lying between them. The CDR3 covers 18 residues. The CDR3 DNA is TGCGCCAGCAGCCAGGGTTGGGACTCTGTACTGGACAGCAATGAGCAGTTCTTC. The encoded protein is CASSQGWDSVLDSNEQFF.